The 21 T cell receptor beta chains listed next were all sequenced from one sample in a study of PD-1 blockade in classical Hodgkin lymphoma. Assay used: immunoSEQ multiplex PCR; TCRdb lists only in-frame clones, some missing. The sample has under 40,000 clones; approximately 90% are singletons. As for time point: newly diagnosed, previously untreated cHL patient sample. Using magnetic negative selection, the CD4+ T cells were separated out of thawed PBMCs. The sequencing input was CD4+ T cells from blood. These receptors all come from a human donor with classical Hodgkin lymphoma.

The CDR3 spells CASSYGLHNEKLFF. In DNA, the CDR3 is TGTGCCAGCAGTTACGGGCTGCATAATGAAAAACTGTTTTTT. The rearrangement uses TRBV6-5 and TRBJ1-4; D is uncertain. The CDR3 contains 14 residues. Germline values: CDR1 MNHEY, CDR2 SVGAGI. V lost 2 bases and J 4 bases, leaving 8 bases between the germline ends.

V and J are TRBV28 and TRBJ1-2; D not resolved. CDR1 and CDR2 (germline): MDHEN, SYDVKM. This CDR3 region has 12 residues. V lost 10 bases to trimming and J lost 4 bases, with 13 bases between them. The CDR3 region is CATHTGIYGYTF. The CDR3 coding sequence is TGTGCCACCCATACGGGAATCTATGGCTACACCTTC.

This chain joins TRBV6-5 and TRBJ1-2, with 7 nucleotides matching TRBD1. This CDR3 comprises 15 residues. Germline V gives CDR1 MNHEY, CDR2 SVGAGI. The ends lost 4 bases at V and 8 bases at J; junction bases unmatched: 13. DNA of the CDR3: TGTGCCAGCAGTTCACCGGACAGGCAATTTGACGGCTACACCTTC. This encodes CASSSPDRQFDGYTF.

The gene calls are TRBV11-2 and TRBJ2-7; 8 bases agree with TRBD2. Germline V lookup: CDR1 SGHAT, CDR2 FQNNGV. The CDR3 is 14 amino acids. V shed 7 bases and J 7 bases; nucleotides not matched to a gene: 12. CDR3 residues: CASTLRGSGIEQYF. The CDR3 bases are TGTGCCAGCACCCTTCGGGGTAGCGGGATAGAGCAGTACTTC.

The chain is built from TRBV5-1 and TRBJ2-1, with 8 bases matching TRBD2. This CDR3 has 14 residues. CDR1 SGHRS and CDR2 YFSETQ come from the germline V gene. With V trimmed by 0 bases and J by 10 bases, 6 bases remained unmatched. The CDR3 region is CASSLDVAGMEQFF. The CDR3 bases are TGCGCCAGCAGCTTGGACGTAGCGGGGATGGAGCAGTTCTTC.

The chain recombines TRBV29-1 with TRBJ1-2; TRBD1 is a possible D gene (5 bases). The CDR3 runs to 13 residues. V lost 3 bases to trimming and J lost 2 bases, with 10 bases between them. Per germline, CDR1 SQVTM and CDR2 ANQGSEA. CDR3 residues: CSVDYGGNYGYTF. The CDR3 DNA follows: TGCAGCGTTGATTATGGGGGGAACTATGGCTACACCTTC. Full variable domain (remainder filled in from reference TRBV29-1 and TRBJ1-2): SAVISQKPSRDICQRGTSLTIQCQVDSQVTMMFWYRQQPGQSLTLIATANQGSEATYESGFVIDKFPISRPNLTFSTLTVSNMSPEDSSIYLCSVDYGGNYGYTFGSGTRLTVV.

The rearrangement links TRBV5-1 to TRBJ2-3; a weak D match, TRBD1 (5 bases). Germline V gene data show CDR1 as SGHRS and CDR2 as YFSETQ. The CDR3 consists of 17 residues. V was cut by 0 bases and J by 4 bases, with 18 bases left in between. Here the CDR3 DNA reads TGCGCCAGCAGCTTGGAGGGGCTAGTTCAGACGGCAGATACGCAGTATTTT. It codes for CASSLEGLVQTADTQYF.

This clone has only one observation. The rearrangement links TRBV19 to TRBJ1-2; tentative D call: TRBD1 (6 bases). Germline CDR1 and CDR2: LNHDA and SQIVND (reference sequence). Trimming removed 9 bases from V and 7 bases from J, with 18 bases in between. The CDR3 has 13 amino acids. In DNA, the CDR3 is TGTGCCAGCAGATGGGGGGCAAGTGGTGGCTACACCTTC. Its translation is CASRWGASGGYTF. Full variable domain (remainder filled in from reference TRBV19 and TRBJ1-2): DGGITQSPKYLFRKEGQNVTLSCEQNLNHDAMYWYRQDPGQGLRLIYYSQIVNDFQKGDIAEGYSVSREKKESFPLTVTSAQKNPTAFYLCASRWGASGGYTFGSGTRLTVV.

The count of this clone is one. The CDR3 coding sequence is TGTGCCAGCTCACCGGAAACAGATACGCAGTATTTT. Translation gives CASSPETDTQYF. V gene TRBV18 combines with J gene TRBJ2-3, with no clear D. This CDR3 spans 12 amino acids. The germline gives CDR1 KGHSH, CDR2 LQKENI. V lost 3 bases, J lost 3 bases, and 4 bases lay in between.

CDR3 in DNA: TGCGCCAGCAGCTTGGAAGTTTTCGGGGTCACTGAAGCTTTCTTT. This encodes CASSLEVFGVTEAFF. The chain carries TRBV5-1 and TRBJ1-1, with unresolved D. Germline CDR1 is SGHRS and CDR2 is YFSETQ. Deletions cut 0 bases from V and 4 bases from J, with 13 bases between. This CDR3 spans 15 amino acids.

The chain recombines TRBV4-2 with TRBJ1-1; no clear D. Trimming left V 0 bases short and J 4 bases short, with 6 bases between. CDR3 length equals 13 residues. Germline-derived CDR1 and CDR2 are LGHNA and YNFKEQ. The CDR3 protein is CASSQEAGTEAFF. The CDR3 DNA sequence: TGTGCCAGCAGCCAAGAGGCTGGCACTGAAGCTTTCTTT.

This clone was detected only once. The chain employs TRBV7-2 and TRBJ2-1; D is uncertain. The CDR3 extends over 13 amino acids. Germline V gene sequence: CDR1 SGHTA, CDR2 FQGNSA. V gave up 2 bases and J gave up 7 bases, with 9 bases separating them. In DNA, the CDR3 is TGTGCCAGCAGCTTAATGGTTGGGAATGAGCAGTTCTTC. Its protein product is CASSLMVGNEQFF.

The CDR3 here is CASSNEAGRKRDTQYF. For the CDR3, the DNA is TGTGCCAGCAGTAACGAGGCGGGAAGGAAAAGAGATACGCAGTATTTT. The V call is TRBV7-8, the J call TRBJ2-3; D possibly corresponds to TRBD2 (6 bases). The germline CDR1 and CDR2 sequences are SGHVS and FQNEAQ. Trimming stripped 6 bases from V and 5 bases from J, with 21 bases between. CDR3 length: 16 residues.

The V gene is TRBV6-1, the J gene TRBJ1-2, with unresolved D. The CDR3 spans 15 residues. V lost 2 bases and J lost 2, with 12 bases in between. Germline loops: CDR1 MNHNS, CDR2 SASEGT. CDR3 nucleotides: TGTGCCAGCAGTGAATCCGGCAGACTAAACTATGGCTACACCTTC. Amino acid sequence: CASSESGRLNYGYTF.

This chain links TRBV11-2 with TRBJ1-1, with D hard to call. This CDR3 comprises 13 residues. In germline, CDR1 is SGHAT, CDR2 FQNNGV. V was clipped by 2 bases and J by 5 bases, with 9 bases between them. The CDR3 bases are TGTGCCAGCAGCTTATCCAGGCAGACTGAAGCTTTCTTT. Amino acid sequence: CASSLSRQTEAFF.

In DNA, the CDR3 is TGTGCCAGCAGTTACTCAGGGACGGACTATAATTCACCCCTCCACTTT. Translated: CASSYSGTDYNSPLHF. The rearrangement links TRBV6-5 to TRBJ1-6; weak D call: TRBD1 (5 bases). Trimming cost V 0 bases and J 3 bases, with 9 bases left between them. CDR3 size: 16 residues. Per the germline V gene, CDR1 is MNHEY and CDR2 is SVGAGI.

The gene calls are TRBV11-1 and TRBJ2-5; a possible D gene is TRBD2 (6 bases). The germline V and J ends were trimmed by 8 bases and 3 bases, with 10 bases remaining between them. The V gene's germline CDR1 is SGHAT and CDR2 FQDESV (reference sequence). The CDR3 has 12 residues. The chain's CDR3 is CASGPSEETQYF. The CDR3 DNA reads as TGTGCCAGCGGCCCTAGCGAAGAGACCCAGTACTTC.

The CDR3 nucleotides read TGTGCCATCAGGCGCGGGAGTGGGTATGAGCAGTTCTTC. Translated: CAIRRGSGYEQFF. The V call is TRBV10-3, the J call TRBJ2-1, with TRBD2 matching over 7 bases. This CDR3 has 13 amino acids. V shed 6 bases, J shed 8 bases, and the junction held 7 bases outside the gene matches. Germline CDR1 reads ENHRY; CDR2 reads SYGVKD.

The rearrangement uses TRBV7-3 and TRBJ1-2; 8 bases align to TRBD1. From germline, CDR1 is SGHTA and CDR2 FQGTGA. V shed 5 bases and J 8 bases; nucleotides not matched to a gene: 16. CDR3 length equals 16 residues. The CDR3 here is CASSSLVSPGGLGYTF. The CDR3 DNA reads TGTGCCAGCAGCAGCCTAGTGTCTCCAGGGGGCTTAGGCTACACCTTC.

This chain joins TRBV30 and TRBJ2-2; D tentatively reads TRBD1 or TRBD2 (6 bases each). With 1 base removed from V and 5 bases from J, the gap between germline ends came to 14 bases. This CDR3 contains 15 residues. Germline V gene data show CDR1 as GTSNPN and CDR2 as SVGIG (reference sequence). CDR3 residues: CAWSGGRGLTGELFF. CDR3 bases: TGTGCCTGGAGTGGGGGGCGGGGCTTGACCGGGGAGCTGTTTTTT.

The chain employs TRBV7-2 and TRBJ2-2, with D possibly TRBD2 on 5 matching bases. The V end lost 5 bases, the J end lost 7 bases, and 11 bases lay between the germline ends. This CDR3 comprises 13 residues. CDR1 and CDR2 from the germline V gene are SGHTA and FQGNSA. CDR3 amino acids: CASSARSGGELFF. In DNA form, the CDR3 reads TGTGCCAGCAGCGCCCGGAGCGGCGGGGAGCTGTTTTTT.